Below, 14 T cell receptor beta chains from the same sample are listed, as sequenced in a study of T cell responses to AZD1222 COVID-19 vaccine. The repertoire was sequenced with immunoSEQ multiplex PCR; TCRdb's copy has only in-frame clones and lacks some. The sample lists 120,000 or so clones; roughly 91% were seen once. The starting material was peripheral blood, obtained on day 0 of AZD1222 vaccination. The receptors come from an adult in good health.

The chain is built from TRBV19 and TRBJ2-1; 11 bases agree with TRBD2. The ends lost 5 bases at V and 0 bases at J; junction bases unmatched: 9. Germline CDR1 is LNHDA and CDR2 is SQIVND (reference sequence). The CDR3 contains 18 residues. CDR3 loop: CASSLASGGRSSYNEQFF. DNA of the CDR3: TGTGCCAGTAGTTTGGCTAGCGGGGGGCGGAGCTCCTACAATGAGCAGTTCTTC.

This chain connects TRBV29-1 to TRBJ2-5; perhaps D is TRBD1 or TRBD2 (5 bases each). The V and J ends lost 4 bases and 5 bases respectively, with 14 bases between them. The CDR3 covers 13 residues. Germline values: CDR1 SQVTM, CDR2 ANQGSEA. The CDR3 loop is CSVAPQWGETQYF. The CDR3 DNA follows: TGCAGCGTTGCCCCCCAGTGGGGGGAGACCCAGTACTTC.

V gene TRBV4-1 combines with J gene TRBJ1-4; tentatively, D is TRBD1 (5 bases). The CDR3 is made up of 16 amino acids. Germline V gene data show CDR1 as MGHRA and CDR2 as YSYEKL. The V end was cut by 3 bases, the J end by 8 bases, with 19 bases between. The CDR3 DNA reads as TGCGCCAGCAGCCAGGAATTTCGACAGAACTTCGAAAAACTGTTTTTT. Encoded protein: CASSQEFRQNFEKLFF.

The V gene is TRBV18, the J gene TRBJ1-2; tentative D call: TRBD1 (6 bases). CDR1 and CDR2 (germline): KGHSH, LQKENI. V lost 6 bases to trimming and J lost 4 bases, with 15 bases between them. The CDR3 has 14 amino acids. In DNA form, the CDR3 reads TGTGCCAGCTCTCTCAGTGGGGACATCTATGGCTACACCTTC. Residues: CASSLSGDIYGYTF.

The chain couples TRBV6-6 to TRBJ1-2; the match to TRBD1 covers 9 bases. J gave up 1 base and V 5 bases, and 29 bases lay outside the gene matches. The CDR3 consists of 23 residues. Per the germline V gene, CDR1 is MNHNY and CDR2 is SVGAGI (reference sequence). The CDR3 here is CASSPPGRDRVSGSLLNNYGYTF. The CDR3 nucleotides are TGTGCCAGCAGTCCGCCAGGCCGGGACAGGGTTTCCGGGTCGCTCTTAAATAACTATGGCTACACCTTC.

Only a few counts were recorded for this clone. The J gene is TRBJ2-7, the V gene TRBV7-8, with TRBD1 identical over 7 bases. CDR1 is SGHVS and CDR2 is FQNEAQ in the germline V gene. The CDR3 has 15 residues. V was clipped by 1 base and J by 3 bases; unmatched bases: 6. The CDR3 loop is CASSLDLGTVYEQYF. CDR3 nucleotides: TGTGCCAGCAGCTTAGATTTAGGGACAGTCTACGAGCAGTACTTC.

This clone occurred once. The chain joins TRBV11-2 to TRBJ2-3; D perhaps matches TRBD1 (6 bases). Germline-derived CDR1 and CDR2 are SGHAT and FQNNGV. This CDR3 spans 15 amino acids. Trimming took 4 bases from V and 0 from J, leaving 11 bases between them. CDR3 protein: CASSWWTASTDTQYF. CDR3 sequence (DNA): TGTGCCAGCAGCTGGTGGACAGCAAGCACAGATACGCAGTATTTT.

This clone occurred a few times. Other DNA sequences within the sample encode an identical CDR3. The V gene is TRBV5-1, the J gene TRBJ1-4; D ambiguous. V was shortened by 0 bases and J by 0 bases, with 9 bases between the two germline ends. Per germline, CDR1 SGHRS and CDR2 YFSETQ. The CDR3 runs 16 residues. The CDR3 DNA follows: TGCGCCAGCAGCTTGGTAGGAGCCGCAACTAATGAAAAACTGTTTTTT. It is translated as CASSLVGAATNEKLFF.

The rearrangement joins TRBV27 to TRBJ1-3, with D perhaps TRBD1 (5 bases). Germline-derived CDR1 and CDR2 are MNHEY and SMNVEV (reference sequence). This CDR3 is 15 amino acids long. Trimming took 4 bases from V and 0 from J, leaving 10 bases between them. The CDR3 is CASSSSGFSGNTIYF. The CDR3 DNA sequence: TGTGCCAGCAGTTCCTCAGGGTTCTCTGGAAACACCATATATTTT.

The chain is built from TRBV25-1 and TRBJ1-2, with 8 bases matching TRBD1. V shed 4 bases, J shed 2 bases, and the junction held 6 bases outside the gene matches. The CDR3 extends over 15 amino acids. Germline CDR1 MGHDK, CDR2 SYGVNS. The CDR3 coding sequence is TGTGCCAGCAGTGGGCTGACAGGGGCCAACTATGGCTACACCTTC. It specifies CASSGLTGANYGYTF.

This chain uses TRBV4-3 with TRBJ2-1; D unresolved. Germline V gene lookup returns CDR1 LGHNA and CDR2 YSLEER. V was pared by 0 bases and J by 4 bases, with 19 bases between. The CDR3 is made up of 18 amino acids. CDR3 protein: CASSQDLSSNLNYNEQFF. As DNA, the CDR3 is TGCGCCAGCAGCCAAGATTTATCCAGCAACTTAAATTACAATGAGCAGTTCTTC.

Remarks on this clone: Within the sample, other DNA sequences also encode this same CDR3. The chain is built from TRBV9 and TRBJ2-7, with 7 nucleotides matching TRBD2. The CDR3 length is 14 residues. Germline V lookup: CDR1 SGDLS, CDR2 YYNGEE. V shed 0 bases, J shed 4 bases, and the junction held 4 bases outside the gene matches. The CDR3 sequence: CASSVDEGGYEQYF. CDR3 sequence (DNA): TGTGCCAGCAGCGTAGATGAGGGAGGGTACGAGCAGTACTTC.

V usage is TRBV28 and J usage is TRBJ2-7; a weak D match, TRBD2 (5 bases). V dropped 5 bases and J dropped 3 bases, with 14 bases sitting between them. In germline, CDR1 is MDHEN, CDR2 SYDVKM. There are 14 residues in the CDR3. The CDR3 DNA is TGTGCCAGCAGTCCGGCAGGACTCCTCTACGAGCAGTACTTC. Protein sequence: CASSPAGLLYEQYF.

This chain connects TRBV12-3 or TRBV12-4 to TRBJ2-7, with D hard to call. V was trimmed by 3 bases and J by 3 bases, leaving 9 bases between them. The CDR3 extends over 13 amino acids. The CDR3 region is CASSFPPIYEQYF. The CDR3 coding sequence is TGTGCCAGCAGTTTCCCCCCAATCTACGAGCAGTACTTC.